This T cell receptor (beta chain) was sequenced during a study of shared clonotypes between healthy human individuals. Sequencing used immunoSEQ multiplex PCR; TCRdb keeps in-frame clones, though not all of them. The sample contains 2 million to 3 million clones, roughly nine tenths of which appear only once. Source material: naive CD4+ T cells sorted from blood. Described subset: CD45RA+ positively selected. The TCR originated in a man aged 18 to 29 in good health.

The chain's CDR3 is CASSLVQGADGYTF. The DNA of the CDR3 is TGTGCCAGCAGCTTAGTTCAGGGGGCGGATGGCTACACCTTC. The rearrangement joins TRBV7-9 to TRBJ1-2, with 8 nucleotides matching TRBD1. Germline trimming cut 1 base from V and 6 bases from J; bases unmatched to any gene: 4. The CDR3 runs to 14 residues. CDR1 SEHNR and CDR2 FQNEAQ come from the germline V gene (reference sequence).